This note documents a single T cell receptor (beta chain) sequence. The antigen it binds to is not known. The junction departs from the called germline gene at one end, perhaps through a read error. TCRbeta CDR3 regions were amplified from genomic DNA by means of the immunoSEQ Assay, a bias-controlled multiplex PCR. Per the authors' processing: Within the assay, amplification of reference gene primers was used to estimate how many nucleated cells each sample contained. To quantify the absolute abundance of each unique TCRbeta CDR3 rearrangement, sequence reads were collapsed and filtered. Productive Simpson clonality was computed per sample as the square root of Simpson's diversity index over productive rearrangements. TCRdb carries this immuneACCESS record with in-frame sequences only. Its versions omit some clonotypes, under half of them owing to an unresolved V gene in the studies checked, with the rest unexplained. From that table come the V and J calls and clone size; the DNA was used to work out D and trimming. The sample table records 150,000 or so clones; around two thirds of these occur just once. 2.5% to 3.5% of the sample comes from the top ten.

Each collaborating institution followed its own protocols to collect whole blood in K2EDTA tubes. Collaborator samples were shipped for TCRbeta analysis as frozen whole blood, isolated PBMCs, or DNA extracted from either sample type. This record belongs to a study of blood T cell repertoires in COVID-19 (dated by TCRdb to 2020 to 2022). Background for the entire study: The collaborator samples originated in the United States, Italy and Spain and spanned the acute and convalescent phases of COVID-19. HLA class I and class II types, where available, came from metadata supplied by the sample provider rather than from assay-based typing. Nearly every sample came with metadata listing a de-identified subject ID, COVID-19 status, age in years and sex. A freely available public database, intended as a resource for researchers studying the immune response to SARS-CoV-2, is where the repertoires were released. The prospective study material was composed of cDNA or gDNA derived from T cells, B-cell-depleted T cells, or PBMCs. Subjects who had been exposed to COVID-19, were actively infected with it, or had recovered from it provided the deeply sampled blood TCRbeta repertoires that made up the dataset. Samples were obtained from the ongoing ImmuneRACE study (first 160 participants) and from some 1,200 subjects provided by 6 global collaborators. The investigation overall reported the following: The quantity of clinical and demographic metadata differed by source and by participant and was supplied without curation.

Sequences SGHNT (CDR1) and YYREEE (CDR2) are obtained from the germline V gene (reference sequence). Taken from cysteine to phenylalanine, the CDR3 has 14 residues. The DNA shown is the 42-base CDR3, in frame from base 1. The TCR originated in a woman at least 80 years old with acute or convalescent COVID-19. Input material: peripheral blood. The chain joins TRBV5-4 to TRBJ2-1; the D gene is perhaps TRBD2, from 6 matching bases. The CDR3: CASSLGDSSNEQFF. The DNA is TGTGCCAGCAGCTTGGGGGACTCCTCCAATGAGCAGTTCTTC.